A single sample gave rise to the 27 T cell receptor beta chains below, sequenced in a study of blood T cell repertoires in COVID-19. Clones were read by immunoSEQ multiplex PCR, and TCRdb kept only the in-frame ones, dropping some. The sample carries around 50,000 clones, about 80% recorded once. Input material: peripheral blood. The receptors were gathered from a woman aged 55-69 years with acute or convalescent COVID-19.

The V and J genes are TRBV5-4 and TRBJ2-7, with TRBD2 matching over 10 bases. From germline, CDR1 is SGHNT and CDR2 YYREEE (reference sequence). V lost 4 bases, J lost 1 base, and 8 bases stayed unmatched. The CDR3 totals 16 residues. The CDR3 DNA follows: TGTGCCAGCAGCCCCTGGGGTAGCGGGGGGTCCTACGAGCAGTACTTC. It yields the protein CASSPWGSGGSYEQYF.

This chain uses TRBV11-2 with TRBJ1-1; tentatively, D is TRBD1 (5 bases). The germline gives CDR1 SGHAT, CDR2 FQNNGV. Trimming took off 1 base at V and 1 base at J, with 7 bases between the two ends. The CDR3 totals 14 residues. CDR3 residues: CASSLGGGNTEAFF. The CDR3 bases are TGTGCCAGCAGCTTAGGCGGGGGGAACACTGAAGCTTTCTTT.

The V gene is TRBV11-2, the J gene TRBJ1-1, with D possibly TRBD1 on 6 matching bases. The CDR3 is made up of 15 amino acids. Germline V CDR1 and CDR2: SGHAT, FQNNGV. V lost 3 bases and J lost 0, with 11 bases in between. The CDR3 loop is CASSLGTLMNTEAFF. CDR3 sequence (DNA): TGTGCCAGCAGCTTGGGGACACTCATGAACACTGAAGCTTTCTTT.

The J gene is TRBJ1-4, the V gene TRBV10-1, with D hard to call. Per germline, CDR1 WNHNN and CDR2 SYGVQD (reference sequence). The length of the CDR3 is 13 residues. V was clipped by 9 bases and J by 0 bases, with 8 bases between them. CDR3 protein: CARMRATNEKLFF. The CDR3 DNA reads TGCGCCAGGATGAGGGCAACTAATGAAAAACTGTTTTTT.

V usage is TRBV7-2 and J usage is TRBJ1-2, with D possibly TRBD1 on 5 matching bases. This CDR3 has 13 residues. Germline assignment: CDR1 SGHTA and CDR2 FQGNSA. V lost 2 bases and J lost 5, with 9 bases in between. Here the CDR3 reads CASSLPGLYGYTF. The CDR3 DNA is TGTGCCAGCAGCTTACCAGGGCTATATGGCTACACCTTC.

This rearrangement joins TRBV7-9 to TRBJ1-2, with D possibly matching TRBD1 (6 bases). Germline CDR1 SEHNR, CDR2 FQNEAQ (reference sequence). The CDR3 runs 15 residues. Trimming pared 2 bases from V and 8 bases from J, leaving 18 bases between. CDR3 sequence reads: CASSLSRGSLGGYTF. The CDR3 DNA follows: TGTGCCAGCAGCTTATCCAGGGGAAGTCTGGGAGGCTACACCTTC.

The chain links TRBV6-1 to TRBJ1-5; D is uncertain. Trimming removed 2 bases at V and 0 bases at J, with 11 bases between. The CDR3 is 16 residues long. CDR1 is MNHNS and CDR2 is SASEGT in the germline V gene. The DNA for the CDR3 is TGTGCCAGCAGTGAAAAGGAGGTGTATAGCAATCAGCCCCAGCATTTT. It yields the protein CASSEKEVYSNQPQHF.

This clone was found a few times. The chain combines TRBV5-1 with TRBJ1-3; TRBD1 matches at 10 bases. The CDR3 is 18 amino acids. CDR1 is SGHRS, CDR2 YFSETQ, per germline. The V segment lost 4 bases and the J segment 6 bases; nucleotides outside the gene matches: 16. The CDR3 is CASSGRPPGTGAENTIYF. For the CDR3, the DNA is TGCGCCAGCAGCGGACGCCCCCCCGGGACAGGGGCTGAAAACACCATATATTTT.

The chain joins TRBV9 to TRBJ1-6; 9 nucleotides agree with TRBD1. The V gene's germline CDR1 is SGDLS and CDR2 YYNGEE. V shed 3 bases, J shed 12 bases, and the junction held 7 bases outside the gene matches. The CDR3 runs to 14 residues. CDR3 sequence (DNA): TGTGCCAGCAGCGACGGACAGGGGCTGAAACCCCTCCACTTT. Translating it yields CASSDGQGLKPLHF.

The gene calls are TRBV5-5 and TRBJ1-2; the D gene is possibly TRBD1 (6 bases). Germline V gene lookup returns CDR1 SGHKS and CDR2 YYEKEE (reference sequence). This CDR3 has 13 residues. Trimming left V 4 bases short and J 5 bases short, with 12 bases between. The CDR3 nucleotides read TGTGCCAGCAGCCCCACTCAGGGGTATGGCTACACCTTC. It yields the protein CASSPTQGYGYTF.

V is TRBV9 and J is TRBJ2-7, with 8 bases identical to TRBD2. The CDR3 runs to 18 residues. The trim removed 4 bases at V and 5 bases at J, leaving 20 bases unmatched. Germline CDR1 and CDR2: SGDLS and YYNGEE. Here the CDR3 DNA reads TGTGCCAGCAGCCCCCGGGGGGGACGGGTCCTCCGATCCGACGAGCAGTACTTC. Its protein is CASSPRGGRVLRSDEQYF.

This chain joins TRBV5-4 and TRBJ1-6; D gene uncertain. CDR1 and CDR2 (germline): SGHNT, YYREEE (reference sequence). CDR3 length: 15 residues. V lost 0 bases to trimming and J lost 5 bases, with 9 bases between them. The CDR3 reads CASSLGGGNNSPLHF. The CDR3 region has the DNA TGTGCCAGCAGCTTGGGGGGAGGGAATAATTCACCCCTCCACTTT.

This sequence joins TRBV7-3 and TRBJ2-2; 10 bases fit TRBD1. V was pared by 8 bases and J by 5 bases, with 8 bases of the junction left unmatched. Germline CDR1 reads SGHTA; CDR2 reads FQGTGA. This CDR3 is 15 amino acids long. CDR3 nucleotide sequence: TGTGCCAGCGGCCCCGGGACAGGGGAAACCGGGGAGCTGTTTTTT. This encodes CASGPGTGETGELFF. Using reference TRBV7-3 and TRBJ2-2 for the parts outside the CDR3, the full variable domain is GAGVSQTPSNKVTEKGKYVELRCDPISGHTALYWYRQSLGQGPEFLIYFQGTGAADDSGLPNDRFFAVRPEGSVSTLKIQRTERGDSAVYLCASGPGTGETGELFFGEGSRLTVL.

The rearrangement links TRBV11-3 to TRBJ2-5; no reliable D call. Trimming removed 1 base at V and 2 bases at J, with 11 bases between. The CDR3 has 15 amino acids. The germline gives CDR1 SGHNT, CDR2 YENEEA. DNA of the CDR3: TGTGCCAGCAGCTTAGGGAGATCTAAACAAGAGACCCAGTACTTC. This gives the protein CASSLGRSKQETQYF.

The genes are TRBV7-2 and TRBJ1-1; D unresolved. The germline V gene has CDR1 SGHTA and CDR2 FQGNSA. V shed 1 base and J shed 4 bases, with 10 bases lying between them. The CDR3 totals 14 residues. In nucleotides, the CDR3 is TGTGCCAGCAGCTTAGAGTTTTCGGTCACTGAAGCTTTCTTT. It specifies CASSLEFSVTEAFF.

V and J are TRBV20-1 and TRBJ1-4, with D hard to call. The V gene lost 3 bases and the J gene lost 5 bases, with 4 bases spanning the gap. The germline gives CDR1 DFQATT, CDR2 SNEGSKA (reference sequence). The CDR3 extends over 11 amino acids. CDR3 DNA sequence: TGCAGTGCTAGTCAAAATGAAAAACTGTTTTTT. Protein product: CSASQNEKLFF.

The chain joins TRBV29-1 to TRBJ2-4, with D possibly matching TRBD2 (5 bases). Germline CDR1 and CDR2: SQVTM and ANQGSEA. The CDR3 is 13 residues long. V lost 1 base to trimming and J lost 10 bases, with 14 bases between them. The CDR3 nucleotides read TGCAGCGTTGAAGTGCCGGGGTCCAGTATTCAGTACTTC. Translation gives CSVEVPGSSIQYF.

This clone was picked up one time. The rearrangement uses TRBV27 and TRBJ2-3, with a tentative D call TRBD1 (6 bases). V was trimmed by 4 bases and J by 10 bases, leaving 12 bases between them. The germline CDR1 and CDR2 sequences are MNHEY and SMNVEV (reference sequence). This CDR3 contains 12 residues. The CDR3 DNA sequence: TGTGCCAGCAGTTCCGGCAGGGGCGCGCAGTATTTT. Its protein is CASSSGRGAQYF.

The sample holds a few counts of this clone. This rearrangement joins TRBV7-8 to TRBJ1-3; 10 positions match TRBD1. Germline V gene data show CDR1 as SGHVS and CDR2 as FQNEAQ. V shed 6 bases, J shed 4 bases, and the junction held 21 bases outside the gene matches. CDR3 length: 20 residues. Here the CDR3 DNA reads TGTGCCAGCAGTAGCTTCATTGCCGGGACAGGGGCCCTGGGGGGAAACACCATATATTTT. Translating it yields CASSSFIAGTGALGGNTIYF.

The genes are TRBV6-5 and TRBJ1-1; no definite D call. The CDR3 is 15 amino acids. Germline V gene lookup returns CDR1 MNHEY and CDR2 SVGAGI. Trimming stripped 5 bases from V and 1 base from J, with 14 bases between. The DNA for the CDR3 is TGTGCCAGCAGTACCCCGCAGGTGACGAACACTGAAGCTTTCTTT. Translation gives CASSTPQVTNTEAFF.

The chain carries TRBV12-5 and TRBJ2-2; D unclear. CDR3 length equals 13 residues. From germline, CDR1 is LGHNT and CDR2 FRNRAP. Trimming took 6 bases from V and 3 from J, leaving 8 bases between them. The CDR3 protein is CASGTLDTGELFF. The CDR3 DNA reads TGTGCTAGTGGCACTTTGGACACCGGGGAGCTGTTTTTT. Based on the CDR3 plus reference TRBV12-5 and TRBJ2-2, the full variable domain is DARVTQTPRHKVTEMGQEVTMRCQPILGHNTVFWYRQTMMQGLELLAYFRNRAPLDDSGMPKDRFSAEMPDATLATLKIQPSEPRDSAVYFCASGTLDTGELFFGEGSRLTVL.

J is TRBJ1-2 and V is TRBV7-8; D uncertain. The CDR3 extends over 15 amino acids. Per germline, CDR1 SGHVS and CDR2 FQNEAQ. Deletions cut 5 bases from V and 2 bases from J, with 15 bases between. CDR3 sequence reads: CASSPRFRENYGYTF. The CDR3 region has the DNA TGTGCCAGCAGCCCCCGTTTCCGGGAGAACTATGGCTACACCTTC.

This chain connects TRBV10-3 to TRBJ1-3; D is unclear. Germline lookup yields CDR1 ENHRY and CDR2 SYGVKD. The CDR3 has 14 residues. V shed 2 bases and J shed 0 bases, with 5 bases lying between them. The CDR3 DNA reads TGTGCCATCAGTGAGGCCAGCTCTGGAAACACCATATATTTT. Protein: CAISEASSGNTIYF.

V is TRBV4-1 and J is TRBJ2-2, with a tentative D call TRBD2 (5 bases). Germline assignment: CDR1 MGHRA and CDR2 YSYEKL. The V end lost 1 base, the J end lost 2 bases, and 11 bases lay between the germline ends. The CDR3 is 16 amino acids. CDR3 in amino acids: CASSQGIGSNTGELFF. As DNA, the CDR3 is TGCGCCAGCAGCCAAGGGATAGGGAGCAACACCGGGGAGCTGTTTTTT.

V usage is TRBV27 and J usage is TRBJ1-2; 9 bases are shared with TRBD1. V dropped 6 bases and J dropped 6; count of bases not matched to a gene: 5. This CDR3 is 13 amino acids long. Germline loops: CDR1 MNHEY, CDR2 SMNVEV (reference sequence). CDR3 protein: CASSRTGENGYTF. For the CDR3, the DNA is TGTGCCAGCAGCCGGACAGGGGAAAATGGCTACACCTTC.

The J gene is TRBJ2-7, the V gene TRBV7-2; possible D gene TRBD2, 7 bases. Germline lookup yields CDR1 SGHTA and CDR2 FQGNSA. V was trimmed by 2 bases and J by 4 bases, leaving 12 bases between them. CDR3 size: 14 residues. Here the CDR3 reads CASSLTGGQYEQYF. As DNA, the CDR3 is TGTGCCAGCAGCTTAACGGGGGGCCAATACGAGCAGTACTTC.

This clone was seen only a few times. In DNA form, the CDR3 reads TGTGCCAGCAGTTTATCCTCTAGGACTAGCGGGGGGGCGAATGAGCAGTTCTTC. It specifies CASSLSSRTSGGANEQFF. The chain carries TRBV27 and TRBJ2-1; 15 bases fit TRBD2. Trimming took 0 bases from V and 7 from J; bases not matched to a gene: 7. Germline-derived CDR1 and CDR2 are MNHEY and SMNVEV (reference sequence). This CDR3 spans 18 amino acids.